Below, 32 T cell receptor beta chains from the same sample are listed, as sequenced in a study of T-cell reconstitution after alpha-beta-depleted transplantation in children. The library targeted TCRbeta and was prepared with unique molecular identifiers. TCRdb redid the calling of the PCR reads with MiXCR, one entry per CDR3 protein. This table holds about 610,000 distinct CDR3 sequences, 10% to 13% found once. Specimen: PBMCs from the stem cell graft donor, collected from the stem cell graft. The receptors were sampled from a human donor who donated a stem cell graft to a child with acute myeloid leukemia.

This clonotype was detected only a few times. The chain uses TRBV29-1 and TRBJ2-5; D possibly matches TRBD1 or TRBD2 (5 bases each). V gave up 8 bases and J gave up 5 bases, with 12 bases separating them. Per germline, CDR1 SQVTM and CDR2 ANQGSEA. CDR3 length equals 11 residues. CDR3 residues: CSFRGRETQYF. CDR3 sequence (DNA): TGCAGCTTCCGGGGCCGGGAGACCCAGTACTTC.

The rearrangement links TRBV4-3 to TRBJ2-3, with 8 bases identical to TRBD1. The CDR3 has 17 amino acids. From germline, CDR1 is LGHNA and CDR2 YSLEER. V shed 4 bases and J 2 bases; nucleotides not matched to a gene: 11. As DNA, the CDR3 is TGCGCCAGCAGCCTTCACCCGGGACAGGAACCCACAGATACGCAGTATTTT. This encodes CASSLHPGQEPTDTQYF.

This clonotype was detected only a few times. The chain joins TRBV14 to TRBJ2-1; the D gene is possibly TRBD2 (5 bases). The CDR3 consists of 15 residues. Trimming cost V 4 bases and J 1 base, with 11 bases left between them. The germline V gene encodes CDR1 SGHDN and CDR2 FVKESK. CDR3 in amino acids: CASSPRPGSYNEQFF. Here the CDR3 DNA reads TGTGCCAGCAGCCCAAGGCCGGGATCCTACAATGAGCAGTTCTTC.

The chain has TRBV9 and TRBJ1-5; D is unclear. Trimming pared 0 bases from V and 4 bases from J, leaving 11 bases between. Germline V gene data show CDR1 as SGDLS and CDR2 as YYNGEE. This CDR3 contains 15 residues. The CDR3 is CASSVEGGLNQPQHF. The CDR3 coding sequence is TGTGCCAGCAGCGTAGAAGGAGGACTGAATCAGCCCCAGCATTTT.

The V call is TRBV4-1, the J call TRBJ1-2, with D maybe TRBD1 (5 bases). Trimming stripped 4 bases from V and 3 bases from J, with 15 bases between. The germline gives CDR1 MGHRA, CDR2 YSYEKL. The CDR3 extends over 15 amino acids. The DNA of the CDR3 is TGCGCCAGCAGCCTTCAAGCAGAGGGGTACTATGGCTACACCTTC. This encodes CASSLQAEGYYGYTF.

This clonotype has just a few counts. The chain uses TRBV29-1 and TRBJ1-3; D is ambiguous. Germline V lookup: CDR1 SQVTM, CDR2 ANQGSEA. CDR3 length: 13 residues. The ends were cut back, 2 bases at V and 4 bases at J, with 9 bases in the middle. CDR3 DNA sequence: TGCAGCGTTGAATGGGAGGACGGAAACACCATATATTTT. Its translation: CSVEWEDGNTIYF. The entire variable domain, with the rest obtained from reference TRBV29-1 and TRBJ1-3, is as follows: SAVISQKPSRDICQRGTSLTIQCQVDSQVTMMFWYRQQPGQSLTLIATANQGSEATYESGFVIDKFPISRPNLTFSTLTVSNMSPEDSSIYLCSVEWEDGNTIYFGEGSWLTVV.

This clonotype has a count of ten or more. V and J are TRBV6-4 and TRBJ2-3; D gene unclear. CDR1 is MRHNA and CDR2 is SNTAGT in the germline V gene. This CDR3 spans 14 amino acids. Trimming cost V 2 bases and J 6 bases, with 12 bases left between them. CDR3 DNA: TGTGCCAGCAGTGACGGCCAGCAAGGGGATACGCAGTATTTT. Its translation is CASSDGQQGDTQYF.

This clonotype was seen many times. The chain is built from TRBV27 and TRBJ2-7; the D is unclear. The CDR3 totals 12 residues. CDR1 and CDR2 (germline): MNHEY, SMNVEV (reference sequence). V gave up 5 bases and J gave up 1 base, with 6 bases separating them. The chain's CDR3 is CASSSWSYEQYF. CDR3 nucleotides: TGTGCCAGCAGTAGCTGGTCCTACGAGCAGTACTTC.

At least ten counts were recorded for this clonotype. The rearrangement joins TRBV20-1 to TRBJ2-3; the D gene is possibly TRBD1 (6 bases). The CDR3 covers 16 residues. V was clipped by 5 bases and J by 2 bases, with 20 bases between them. Germline V gene sequence: CDR1 DFQATT, CDR2 SNEGSKA (reference sequence). CDR3 coding DNA: TGCAGTGCTCCAAAAACCAGGGGTCCAACCACAGATACGCAGTATTTT. Translated: CSAPKTRGPTTDTQYF.

The CDR3 DNA reads as TGTGCCAGCAGCTTAGTTACCCGGGAGGGCCCGGAGTTCTTC. Translated, it gives CASSLVTREGPEFF. V gene TRBV7-2 combines with J gene TRBJ2-1; 8 bases align to TRBD2. The CDR3 sequence is 14 residues long. CDR1 is SGHTA, CDR2 FQGNSA, per germline. V was clipped by 1 base and J by 14 bases; unmatched bases: 10.

This clonotype was recorded a few times. V gene TRBV28 combines with J gene TRBJ1-1; no clear D. Trimming removed 2 bases from V and 11 bases from J, with 15 bases in between. CDR1 is MDHEN and CDR2 is SYDVKM in the germline V gene. The CDR3 is made up of 13 amino acids. The CDR3: CASSLNRQRAAFF. The CDR3 region has the DNA TGTGCCAGCAGTTTAAACCGCCAACGTGCGGCTTTCTTT.

The chain uses TRBV5-1 and TRBJ2-1; D gene unclear. Looked up from germline, CDR1 is SGHRS and CDR2 is YFSETQ. This CDR3 has 11 residues. V was shortened by 5 bases and J by 6 bases, with 6 bases between the two germline ends. The DNA for the CDR3 is TGCGCCAGCAGGATTTCCAATGAGCAGTTCTTC. This codes for CASRISNEQFF.

This clonotype was counted only a few times. The V call is TRBV29-1, the J call TRBJ1-5; D is ambiguous. This CDR3 is built from 13 residues. The germline V and J ends were trimmed by 3 bases and 6 bases, with 12 bases remaining between them. Germline V gene sequence: CDR1 SQVTM, CDR2 ANQGSEA. The CDR3 protein is CSVESGVGQPQHF. DNA for the CDR3: TGCAGCGTTGAGAGCGGCGTGGGTCAGCCCCAGCATTTT.

The chain employs TRBV6-1 and TRBJ1-1; unclear D gene. This CDR3 region has 15 residues. Germline V gene sequence: CDR1 MNHNS, CDR2 SASEGT. The germline V and J ends were trimmed by 4 bases and 3 bases, with 15 bases remaining between them. CDR3 protein: CASSGDLGGDTEAFF. The CDR3 bases are TGTGCCAGCAGTGGGGATTTGGGCGGCGACACTGAAGCTTTCTTT.

A few counts support this clonotype. CDR3 region: CASSLETGLSYNEQFF. DNA for the CDR3: TGCGCCAGCAGCTTGGAGACAGGCCTCTCCTACAATGAGCAGTTCTTC. J is TRBJ2-1 and V is TRBV5-1; D perhaps matches TRBD1 (6 bases). CDR3 length: 16 amino acids. Germline loops: CDR1 SGHRS, CDR2 YFSETQ. The V gene lost 0 bases and the J gene lost 0 bases, with 10 bases spanning the gap.

V usage is TRBV5-6 and J usage is TRBJ2-5, with D possibly TRBD2 on 6 matching bases. V was cut by 7 bases and J by 3 bases, with 16 bases left in between. This CDR3 has 14 residues. The germline gives CDR1 SGHDT, CDR2 YYEEEE. CDR3 in DNA: TGTGCCAGCCAGGGCCCGGGGGACGAAGAGACCCAGTACTTC. This sequence encodes CASQGPGDEETQYF.

This sequence joins TRBV18 and TRBJ2-7; D could derive from TRBD1 or TRBD2 (5 bases each). The CDR3 has 13 residues. V was trimmed by 5 bases and J by 4 bases, leaving 12 bases between them. Germline V lookup: CDR1 KGHSH, CDR2 LQKENI. This chain's CDR3 is CASSGRDGYEQYF. The CDR3 coding sequence is TGTGCCAGCTCAGGCAGGGACGGTTACGAGCAGTACTTC. Complete variable domain (other parts from reference TRBV18 and TRBJ2-7): NAGVMQNPRHLVRRRGQEARLRCSPMKGHSHVYWYRQLPEEGLKFMVYLQKENIIDESGMPKERFSAEFPKEGPSILRIQQVVRGDSAAYFCASSGRDGYEQYFGPGTRLTVT.

This clonotype appeared many times. Here the CDR3 reads CSVSTSGRTHEQYF. DNA for the CDR3: TGCAGCGTGTCGACTAGCGGGAGAACCCACGAGCAGTACTTC. The rearrangement links TRBV29-1 to TRBJ2-7; 12 bases match TRBD2. The J segment lost 5 bases and the V segment lost 6 bases, leaving 8 bases of the junction unmatched. The CDR3 contains 14 residues. Germline-derived CDR1 and CDR2 are SQVTM and ANQGSEA.

This clonotype was seen repeatedly, ten times or more. The J gene is TRBJ1-3, the V gene TRBV28, with D tentatively TRBD1 (6 bases). CDR1 is MDHEN and CDR2 is SYDVKM in the germline V gene. Trimming shortened V by 7 bases and J by 0 bases, and 13 bases separated the two germline ends. The CDR3 runs to 15 residues. CDR3 protein: CASTLTGNSGNTIYF. DNA of the CDR3: TGTGCCAGCACCCTGACAGGAAACTCTGGAAACACCATATATTTT.

This clonotype was detected ten times or more. This chain links TRBV28 with TRBJ1-1; no definite D call. The CDR3 contains 12 residues. Trimming pared 4 bases from V and 0 bases from J, leaving 3 bases between. Germline lookup yields CDR1 MDHEN and CDR2 SYDVKM. CDR3 DNA: TGTGCCAGCAGTTGGATGAACACTGAAGCTTTCTTT. Translation gives CASSWMNTEAFF.

This clonotype turned up a few times. The rearrangement joins TRBV7-9 to TRBJ2-1, with D possibly matching TRBD2 (5 bases). Germline loops: CDR1 SEHNR, CDR2 FQNEAQ (reference sequence). The CDR3 runs to 15 residues. V was trimmed by 5 bases and J by 3 bases, leaving 14 bases between them. The CDR3 sequence: CASSRSGGIYNEQFF. The CDR3 bases are TGTGCCAGCAGCCGTTCAGGAGGTATCTACAATGAGCAGTTCTTC. The full variable domain, rest sourced from reference TRBV7-9 and TRBJ2-1, is DTGVSQNPRHKITKRGQNVTFRCDPISEHNRLYWYRQTLGQGPEFLTYFQNEAQLEKSRLLSDRFSAERPKGSFSTLEIQRTEQGDSAMYLCASSRSGGIYNEQFFGPGTRLTVL.

This sequence joins TRBV29-1 and TRBJ2-7, with D uncertain. The CDR3 is 13 residues long. Deletions cut 4 bases from V and 0 bases from J, with 10 bases between. Germline lookup yields CDR1 SQVTM and CDR2 ANQGSEA. CDR3 coding DNA: TGCAGCGTTGTAGCAGGTGTCTCCTACGAGCAGTACTTC. This encodes CSVVAGVSYEQYF.

This clonotype was counted at least ten times. This chain links TRBV20-1 with TRBJ2-1, with D unresolved. Trimming left V 2 bases short and J 7 bases short, with 12 bases between. The CDR3 totals 13 residues. In germline, CDR1 is DFQATT, CDR2 SNEGSKA (reference sequence). The CDR3 bases are TGCAGTGCTAGAAAAGCCTCCGGGAATGAGCAGTTCTTC. It translates to CSARKASGNEQFF.

This clonotype showed up many times. The V gene is TRBV4-3, the J gene TRBJ2-1; no clear D. This CDR3 has 15 amino acids. V was pared by 1 base and J by 9 bases, with 16 bases between. Germline V gives CDR1 LGHNA, CDR2 YSLEER. DNA of the CDR3: TGCGCCAGCAGCCAAGTAAACGGCCCGATTGGTGAGCAGTTCTTC. This gives the protein CASSQVNGPIGEQFF.

V usage is TRBV20-1 and J usage is TRBJ2-7; the match to TRBD1 covers 10 bases. Germline V CDR1 and CDR2: DFQATT, SNEGSKA (reference sequence). V lost 5 bases and J lost 2; bases outside the gene matches: 9. CDR3 length equals 15 residues. In nucleotides, the CDR3 is TGCAGTGCTGACCCGGGGACAGGGGATACCTACGAGCAGTACTTC. It translates to CSADPGTGDTYEQYF.

This clonotype was seen a few times. The rearrangement uses TRBV5-1 and TRBJ1-1; no firm D call. Trimming stripped 4 bases from V and 3 bases from J, with 10 bases between. CDR1 and CDR2 from the germline V gene are SGHRS and YFSETQ. The CDR3 has 13 amino acids. In nucleotides, the CDR3 is TGCGCCAGCAGCCCCGAGACGTACACTGAAGCTTTCTTT. It specifies CASSPETYTEAFF.

This clonotype turned up a few times. This chain links TRBV12-3 or TRBV12-4 with TRBJ2-3; 9 bases are a match to TRBD1. With V trimmed by 4 bases and J by 3 bases, 8 bases remained unmatched. CDR3 length: 16 amino acids. The CDR3 coding sequence is TGTGCCAGCAGTTCACCAATCGGACAGGGGACAGATACGCAGTATTTT. As protein: CASSSPIGQGTDTQYF.

This chain joins TRBV9 and TRBJ2-7; 9 bases line up with TRBD2. The CDR3 spans 14 residues. Per germline, CDR1 SGDLS and CDR2 YYNGEE. J lost 5 bases, V lost 0 bases, and 3 bases had no gene match. CDR3 residues: CASSVVAGANEQYF. The CDR3 DNA reads as TGTGCCAGCAGCGTAGTAGCGGGGGCCAACGAGCAGTACTTC.

The chain joins TRBV20-1 to TRBJ2-7, with D uncertain. Germline CDR1 reads DFQATT; CDR2 reads SNEGSKA (reference sequence). The CDR3 contains 12 residues. The CDR3 sequence: CVCPGFSYEQYF. CDR3 nucleotide sequence: TGCGTATGCCCGGGCTTCTCCTACGAGCAGTACTTC.

J is TRBJ2-7 and V is TRBV12-3 or TRBV12-4; 11 nucleotides line up with TRBD2. Trimming took 3 bases from V and 1 from J; bases not matched to a gene: 5. The CDR3 sequence is 16 residues long. CDR3 residues: CASSFTSGSLSYEQYF. As DNA, the CDR3 is TGTGCCAGCAGTTTTACTAGCGGGAGCCTTTCCTACGAGCAGTACTTC.

This chain joins TRBV9 and TRBJ2-7; no definite D call. There are 15 residues in the CDR3. CDR1 and CDR2 (germline): SGDLS, YYNGEE. V shed 0 bases and J shed 2 bases, with 12 bases lying between them. The CDR3, as DNA: TGTGCCAGCAGCGTAGAGGCGGCACCACCCTACGAGCAGTACTTC. Translation gives CASSVEAAPPYEQYF.

There are many counts of this clonotype. The chain is built from TRBV6-5 and TRBJ1-6; 8 nucleotides match TRBD1. CDR3 length equals 15 residues. CDR1 MNHEY and CDR2 SVGAGI come from the germline V gene. Trimming removed 6 bases from V and 11 bases from J; junction bases left unmatched: 12. The CDR3 protein is CASRNHGQGGPPLHF. DNA for the CDR3: TGTGCCAGCAGAAACCACGGACAGGGAGGGCCACCCCTCCACTTT.